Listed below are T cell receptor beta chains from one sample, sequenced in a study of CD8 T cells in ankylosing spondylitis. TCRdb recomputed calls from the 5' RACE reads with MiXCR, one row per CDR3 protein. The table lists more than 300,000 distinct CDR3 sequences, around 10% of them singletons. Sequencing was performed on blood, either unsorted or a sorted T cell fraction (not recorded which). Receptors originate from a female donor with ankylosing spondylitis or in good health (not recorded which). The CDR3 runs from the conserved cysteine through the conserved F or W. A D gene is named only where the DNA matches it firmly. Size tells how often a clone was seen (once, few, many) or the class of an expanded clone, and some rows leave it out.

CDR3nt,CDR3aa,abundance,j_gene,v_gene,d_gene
TGCGCCAGCAGGCCTAATTCCGGGACAGTATCAGATACGCAGTATTTT,CASRPNSGTVSDTQYF,NA,TRBJ2-3,TRBV5-1,TRBD1
TGTGCCAGCAGTTTTGCGGGATCCCAAGAGACCCAGTACTTC,CASSFAGSQETQYF,few,TRBJ2-5,TRBV28,NA
TGCGCCAGCAGCTTGTGGACAGGTCTGAACACTGAAGCTTTCTTT,CASSLWTGLNTEAFF,many,TRBJ1-1,TRBV5-1,TRBD1
TGCGCCAGCAGGGGGCTTGGCACCGGGGAGCTGTTTTTT,CASRGLGTGELFF,few,TRBJ2-2,TRBV5-1,NA
TGTGCCAGCAGTCCGCGGCCCTTTTTTGGCGAGCAGTACTTC,CASSPRPFFGEQYF,many,TRBJ2-7,TRBV27,NA
TGTGCCAGCTCGGAGGGAAACAATCAGCCCCAGCATTTT,CASSEGNNQPQHF,many,TRBJ1-5,TRBV9,NA
TGTGCCAGCAGTTACCGCCCCGGGGGAGAGACCCAGTACTTC,CASSYRPGGETQYF,few,TRBJ2-5,TRBV6-5,NA
TGCAGTGCTAGAGATTACGGGCCAGGTGACGAAAAACTGTTTTTT,CSARDYGPGDEKLFF,many,TRBJ1-4,TRBV20-1,NA
TGTGCCATCAGTGCCAGGGGGATTGAAGGGGATACAGATACGCAGTATTTT,CAISARGIEGDTDTQYF,many,TRBJ2-3,TRBV10-3,TRBD1
TGTGCCAGCAGCTCCCTAGCGGGGGGATCCTACCCTGGGGCCAACGTCCTGACTTTC,CASSSLAGGSYPGANVLTF,many,TRBJ2-6,TRBV7-3,TRBD2
TGTGCCAGCAGCGGATCCGGGACAGGGAACCACGAGCAGTACTTC,CASSGSGTGNHEQYF,many,TRBJ2-7,TRBV9,TRBD1
TGTGCCAGCAGTGACTATTGTACGCCAGGGAGTAGCAATCAGCCCCAGCATTTT,CASSDYCTPGSSNQPQHF,many,TRBJ1-5,TRBV6-4,NA
TGCAGTGCTCCACCCCGCAGGGGCGATCAGCCCCAGCATTTT,CSAPPRRGDQPQHF,many,TRBJ1-5,TRBV20-1,NA
TGCAGTGCTAGAATTACTACCACAGATACGCAGTATTTT,CSARITTTDTQYF,many,TRBJ2-3,TRBV20-1,NA
TGTGCCAGCAGACAGACTCGTAGCACAGATACGCAGTATTTT,CASRQTRSTDTQYF,few,TRBJ2-3,TRBV7-2,NA
TGTGCCAGTAGTATAGATAAAACGGGACAGCTGAACACTGAAGCTTTCTTT,CASSIDKTGQLNTEAFF,NA,TRBJ1-1,TRBV19,TRBD1
TGTGCCAGCAGCGACGGCACGGGGAGGAATGAAAAACTGTTTTTT,CASSDGTGRNEKLFF,many,TRBJ1-4,TRBV9,NA
TGTGCCATCAGTGAGTCCCCTAGCGAGCAGTACTTC,CAISESPSEQYF,few,TRBJ2-7,TRBV10-3,NA
TGTGCCAGCAGTTCGGCCCGCAGGGGTGGATCACCCCTCCACTTT,CASSSARRGGSPLHF,many,TRBJ1-6,TRBV27,NA
TGCAGCGTGGGGGGTAGCACGGCCAACGAGCAGTACTTC,CSVGGSTANEQYF,many,TRBJ2-7,TRBV29-1,NA
TGTGCCAGCAGCATTGACAGCTTCACCCAGTACTTC,CASSIDSFTQYF,few,TRBJ2-5,TRBV7-2,NA
TGCAGTGCTTACTCTCCAGGCGACCATGAGCAGTTCTTC,CSAYSPGDHEQFF,many,TRBJ2-1,TRBV20-1,NA
TGTGCCAGCAGTTCCAGACAGACCACTAGGATGGCCTACGAGCAGTACTTC,CASSSRQTTRMAYEQYF,NA,TRBJ2-7,TRBV6-2/TRBV6-3,NA
TGTGCCAGCAGCCCCGCGCAGGGTTACTCCTACAATGAGCAGTTCTTC,CASSPAQGYSYNEQFF,many,TRBJ2-1,TRBV5-5,NA
TGTGCCAGCAGACTTGGGACAGGCCAAGAGACCCAGTACTTC,CASRLGTGQETQYF,many,TRBJ2-5,TRBV12-3/TRBV12-4,TRBD1
TGTGCCTGGATGGGGAGGGGGAACACCGGGGAGCTGTTTTTT,CAWMGRGNTGELFF,NA,TRBJ2-2,TRBV30,TRBD2
TGTGCCAGCTCCCGAGCCCAGGGGAGACCAGATACGCAGTATTTT,CASSRAQGRPDTQYF,few,TRBJ2-3,TRBV18,NA
TGTGCCAGCAGTTACGGCGGCAGGGGGCTCGGGTCTGGAAACACCATATATTTT,CASSYGGRGLGSGNTIYF,many,TRBJ1-3,TRBV6-5,TRBD1
TGTGCCAGCAGCTCGGGACAGCAAGAGACCCAGTACTTC,CASSSGQQETQYF,few,TRBJ2-5,TRBV5-4,TRBD1
TGTGCCAGCAACCCTCCAGGGAGCTCCTACAATGAGCAGTTCTTC,CASNPPGSSYNEQFF,many,TRBJ2-1,TRBV5-6,NA
TGTGCCAGCAGTTCCCTTCGTGGCAGCCAAGAGACCCAGTACTTC,CASSSLRGSQETQYF,NA,TRBJ2-5,TRBV28,NA
TGTGCTAGCAGCTTAGGAGGGGATTTTGGCACAGATACGCAGTATTTT,CASSLGGDFGTDTQYF,NA,TRBJ2-3,TRBV7-7,NA
TGCGCCAGCAGGCCCGGGAGCGACTACGAGCAGTACTTC,CASRPGSDYEQYF,NA,TRBJ2-7,TRBV5-1,NA
TGCAGTGCTAGAGATATGCACGTCGTTGATAGCGGGGGCACAGATACGCAGTATTTT,CSARDMHVVDSGGTDTQYF,many,TRBJ2-3,TRBV20-1,TRBD2
TGTGCCAGCAGCTCCCCTAGCGAGCTAGCCAAAAACATTCAGTACTTC,CASSSPSELAKNIQYF,many,TRBJ2-4,TRBV7-9,NA
TGTGCCAGCAGTTTTTCGTTCTCGAGCACTGAAGCTTTCTTT,CASSFSFSSTEAFF,few,TRBJ1-1,TRBV12-3/TRBV12-4,NA
TGTGCCTGGAGCGCCGGACAGGGCCTCCACTTT,CAWSAGQGLHF,NA,TRBJ1-6,TRBV30,TRBD1
TGTGCCAGCAACGGTGTGGTCTACACTGAAGCTTTCTTT,CASNGVVYTEAFF,few,TRBJ1-1,TRBV6-2/TRBV6-3,NA
TGTGCCAGCAGCATAAGGACCTTTTTACACTATGGCTACACCTTC,CASSIRTFLHYGYTF,many,TRBJ1-2,TRBV7-8,NA
TGCGCCAGCAGCTTCCGACAGAGCGGAGATACGCAGTATTTT,CASSFRQSGDTQYF,few,TRBJ2-3,TRBV5-1,NA
TGTGCCAGCAGCACAGGGGCAGGCGAGCAGAACTTC,CASSTGAGEQNF,NA,TRBJ2-7,TRBV6-5,TRBD1
TGTGCCAGCAGCTTAAGATTGGGCTCACCCCTCCACTTT,CASSLRLGSPLHF,few,TRBJ1-6,TRBV7-2,NA
TGTGCCAGCAGCCGGACAGTAATCGGCCAAGAGACCCAGTACTTC,CASSRTVIGQETQYF,many,TRBJ2-5,TRBV28,NA
TGTATGACCGAGCTGAACACTGAAGCTTTCTTT,CMTELNTEAFF,many,TRBJ1-1,TRBV28,NA
TGTGCCAGCAGCCTGGTCGGCACGGGTTCACCCCTCCACTTT,CASSLVGTGSPLHF,many,TRBJ1-6,TRBV27,NA
TGCGCCAGCAGCCCCAACTCCGGACCTTACACCGGGGAGCTGTTTTTT,CASSPNSGPYTGELFF,many,TRBJ2-2,TRBV5-1,NA
TGCGCCAGCAGCTTGCATGCCCAGGGAGGGGAGACCCAGTACTTC,CASSLHAQGGETQYF,NA,TRBJ2-5,TRBV5-1,TRBD2